The TCR beta chain described here comes from a study of T-cell reconstitution after alpha-beta-depleted transplantation in children. Findings and limits, study-wide: Surviving recipient T cells and thymic progenitors accounted for the high day-60 TCRbeta diversity observed in some patients. Fresh T-cell production supplied most of the T-cell counts and diversity seen one year after transplant. Alpha-beta T cells present about two months after transplant were reported to originate from several hundred expanded graft clones.

Looked up from germline, CDR1 is MNHNS and CDR2 is SASEGT. CDR3 size: 17 residues. V gave up 0 bases and J gave up 3 bases, with 17 bases separating them. This clonotype turned up a few times. Its antigen is as yet unknown. As it was prepared, the TCRbeta library received unique molecular identifiers. TCRdb itself ran the PCR reads through MiXCR, one entry per CDR3 protein. The sample consists of just over 950,000 distinct CDR3 sequences, 25% to 30% of them appearing once. The rearrangement joins TRBV6-1 to TRBJ1-1; perhaps TRBD1 as D (5 bases). The sequence was obtained from a boy younger than two who had a stem cell transplant for SCID, so the T cells may come from the graft donor. Material: PBMCs, mostly from graft donor cells, obtained 360 days after TCRalphabeta/CD19-depleted stem cell transplant. The CDR3 spells CASSEAGTSDGYTEAFF. The CDR3 DNA sequence: TGTGCCAGCAGTGAAGCGGGGACTTCAGACGGATACACTGAAGCTTTCTTT.